This entry describes one TCR beta chain. What it recognizes is unknown. The same CDR3 can be traced to other DNA sequences in this sample. This sample was included in a study of immune cell composition in non-small cell lung cancer. This CDR3 contains 14 residues. Trimming took 3 bases from V and 1 from J; bases not matched to a gene: 1. Germline V gene sequence: CDR1 MDHEN, CDR2 SYDVKM. Normal lung was taken at the farthest possible site, at least 3 cm from tumour. Method: immunoSEQ multiplex PCR; TCRdb's copy keeps in-frame clones and lacks some. The sample consists of some 5,800 clones, roughly 85% of them appearing once. Study-level results: In adenocarcinoma, maximal tumour-associated clone frequency tracked TIL tumour reactivity.

What was sequenced was non-adjacent lung tissue. The chain recombines TRBV28 with TRBJ2-3, with TRBD2 matching 7 bases. The origin of this receptor is a human donor with non-small cell lung cancer. CDR3 DNA: TGTGCCAGCAGTTTCCTAGCGGGCACAGATACGCAGTATTTT. Translating gives CASSFLAGTDTQYF.